The 14 T cell receptor beta chains below all came from one sample that was sequenced in a study of metastatic and nonmetastatic thyroid tumors. Not a single patient had been given any form of treatment at any point before undergoing thyroid surgery. TCRdb reanalyzed the PCR reads via MiXCR. The sample has around 38,000 clones, 20% to 30% seen once. Input material: blood. Every receptor here comes from a female donor with papillary thyroid cancer or a benign thyroid nodule (not recorded which). Some clones in this sample may be carry-over from other donors' samples.

This clone was seen repeatedly, ten times or more. The chain has TRBV3-1 and TRBJ1-3, with a tentative D call TRBD1 (6 bases). CDR3 length: 16 residues. Germline V gives CDR1 LGHDT, CDR2 YNNKEL (reference sequence). The V end lost 5 bases, the J end lost 6 bases, and 20 bases lay between the germline ends. CDR3 coding DNA: TGTGCCAGCAGCAAGGGGCAGCAGGGGCGAGCAAACACCATATATTTT. Amino acids: CASSKGQQGRANTIYF.

This clone was detected only a few times. One end of the junction is discordant with germline, which a read error may explain. V and J are TRBV24-1 and TRBJ2-5; D remains ambiguous. CDR1 and CDR2 (germline): KGHDR, SFDVKD. The CDR3 is 15 amino acids. The CDR3: CATSDSRILQGTQYF. The CDR3 bases are TGTGCCACCAGTGATTCCCGAATCCTCCAAGGGACCCAGTACTTC.

This clone was detected many times. The J gene is TRBJ2-7, the V gene TRBV11-2; D unclear. Germline loops: CDR1 SGHAT, CDR2 FQNNGV. V shed 2 bases and J shed 5 bases, with 7 bases lying between them. CDR3 length: 12 residues. CDR3: CASSLQSHEQYF. Written as DNA, the CDR3 is TGTGCCAGCAGCTTACAAAGCCACGAGCAGTACTTC.

The V call is TRBV20-1, the J call TRBJ1-5; D gene uncertain. This CDR3 has 12 residues. The germline V gene has CDR1 DFQATT and CDR2 SNEGSKA (reference sequence). Trimming stripped 5 bases from V and 4 bases from J, with 9 bases between. DNA for the CDR3: TGCAGTGCTCGAAGTCAAAATCAGCCCCAGCATTTT. This translates into CSARSQNQPQHF.

The sample holds a few counts of this clone. Possible read error: a much larger clone is one base away. Other DNA sequences of this sample code for an identical CDR3. The CDR3 here is CASSGGKANEKLFF. The CDR3 coding sequence is TGTGCCAGCAGTGGAGGTAAAGCTAATGAAAAACTATTTTTT. The chain is built from TRBV2 and TRBJ1-4, with unresolved D. Germline V gene data show CDR1 as SNHLY and CDR2 as FYNNEI. The CDR3 covers 14 residues. The entire variable domain, with the rest obtained from reference TRBV2 and TRBJ1-4, is as follows: EPEVTQTPSHQVTQMGQEVILRCVPISNHLYFYWYRQILGQKVEFLVSFYNNEISEKSEIFDDQFSVERPDGSNFTLKIRSTKLEDSAMYFCASSGGKANEKLFFGSGTQLSVL.

Only a few counts were recorded for this clone. The V gene is TRBV19, the J gene TRBJ2-1; TRBD2 matches at 7 bases. V lost 4 bases to trimming and J lost 9 bases; unmatched junction nucleotides: 6. CDR1 LNHDA and CDR2 SQIVND come from the germline V gene (reference sequence). The CDR3 covers 13 residues. The CDR3 DNA is TGTGCCAGTAGTAAGGGATCGGGAGGTGAGCAGTTCTTC. Its protein is CASSKGSGGEQFF.

In its sample, this clone ranks as medium-sized. This sequence joins TRBV2 and TRBJ1-2; 9 positions match TRBD1. Germline V gene data show CDR1 as SNHLY and CDR2 as FYNNEI. The CDR3 runs 14 residues. V was clipped by 6 bases and J by 4 bases; unmatched bases: 6. The CDR3 loop is CASSPGTGSYGYTF. The CDR3 coding sequence is TGTGCCAGCAGCCCCGGGACAGGGAGCTATGGCTACACCTTC.

The V call is TRBV11-2, the J call TRBJ2-7; the match to TRBD2 covers 8 bases. The CDR3 is 16 residues long. Germline CDR1 and CDR2: SGHAT and FQNNGV. With V trimmed by 5 bases and J by 6 bases, 15 bases remained unmatched. This chain's CDR3 is CASSSPGTSVRTEQYF. CDR3 nucleotides: TGTGCCAGCAGCAGTCCCGGGACTAGTGTTCGAACCGAGCAGTACTTC.

This clone was seen many times. The rearrangement uses TRBV7-9 and TRBJ2-5; no clear D. Germline V gene lookup returns CDR1 SEHNR and CDR2 FQNEAQ (reference sequence). The V end lost 3 bases, the J end lost 2 bases, and 16 bases lay between the germline ends. This CDR3 is built from 16 residues. CDR3 sequence: CASSFVYWTSQETQYF. The CDR3 DNA sequence: TGTGCCAGCAGCTTCGTCTACTGGACCTCACAAGAGACCCAGTACTTC.

This clone occurred many times. The J gene is TRBJ2-1, the V gene TRBV28; the D is unclear. This CDR3 is built from 11 residues. Germline V CDR1 and CDR2: MDHEN, SYDVKM. V dropped 7 bases and J dropped 4 bases, with 5 bases sitting between them. CDR3 in DNA: TGTGCCAGCAACGCTTACAATGAGCAGTTCTTC. Residues: CASNAYNEQFF.

This clone was counted at least ten times. This sequence may be a read error, since a much larger clone differs from it by one base. The same CDR3 also results from other DNA sequences found in this sample. This rearrangement joins TRBV5-8 to TRBJ1-2; no clear D. CDR1 is SGHTS, CDR2 YDEGEE, per germline. V lost 4 bases to trimming and J lost 2 bases, with 12 bases between them. The CDR3 spans 14 residues. In nucleotides, the CDR3 is TGTGCCAGCAGCCTGGCCGGCGGCAACTATGGCTACACCTTC. Protein sequence: CASSLAGGNYGYTF.

This clone was seen many times. The V gene is TRBV7-2, the J gene TRBJ2-1, with D possibly TRBD2 on 5 matching bases. V lost 4 bases and J lost 12, with 13 bases in between. The CDR3 is made up of 12 amino acids. Germline values: CDR1 SGHTA, CDR2 FQGNSA. CDR3 protein: CASSSYPGLQFF. CDR3 coding DNA: TGTGCCAGCAGCTCTTACCCAGGACTGCAGTTCTTC.

A single count supports this clone. A much larger clonotype is one base distant, so this may be a read error. This chain joins TRBV9 and TRBJ2-5; no definite D call. Trimming removed 6 bases from V and 2 bases from J, with 11 bases in between. Germline CDR1 is SGDLS and CDR2 is YYNGEE. The CDR3 is 13 residues long. The chain's CDR3 is CASIRLGQETQYF. Written as DNA, the CDR3 is TGTGCCAGCATCCGGTTGGGGCAAGAGACCCAGTACTTC.

The CDR3, as DNA: TGTGCCAGCAGTTTCCGGTATTTGAGCTATGGCTACACCTTC. Residues: CASSFRYLSYGYTF. The chain links TRBV6-5 to TRBJ1-2; unclear D gene. The CDR3 loop spans 14 amino acids. Trimming removed 4 bases from V and 4 bases from J, with 13 bases in between. The V gene's germline CDR1 is MNHEY and CDR2 SVGAGI.